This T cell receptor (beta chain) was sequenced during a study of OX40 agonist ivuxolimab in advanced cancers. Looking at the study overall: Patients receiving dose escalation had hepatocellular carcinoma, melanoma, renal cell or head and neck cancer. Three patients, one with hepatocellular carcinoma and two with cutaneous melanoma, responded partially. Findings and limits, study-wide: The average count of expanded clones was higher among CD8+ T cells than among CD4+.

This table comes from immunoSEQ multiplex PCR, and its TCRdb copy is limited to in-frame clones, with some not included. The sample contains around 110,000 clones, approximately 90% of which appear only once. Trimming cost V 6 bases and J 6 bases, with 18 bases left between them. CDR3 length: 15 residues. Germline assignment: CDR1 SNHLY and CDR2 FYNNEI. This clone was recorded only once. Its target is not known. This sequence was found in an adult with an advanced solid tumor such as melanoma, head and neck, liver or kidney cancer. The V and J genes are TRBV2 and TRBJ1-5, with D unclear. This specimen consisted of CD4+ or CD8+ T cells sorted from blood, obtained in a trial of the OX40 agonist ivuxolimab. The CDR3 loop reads CASRPQSGLSQPQHF. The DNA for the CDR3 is TGTGCCAGCAGGCCTCAGTCGGGTCTCAGTCAGCCCCAGCATTTT.